The text below deals with one TCR beta chain. This sample is drawn from a study of tumor-infiltrating lymphocytes in oesophageal squamous cell carcinoma. One entry per CDR3 protein results from TCRdb running MiXCR on the PCR reads. The table lists about 17,000 distinct CDR3 sequences, about 50% of them singletons. The CDR3 covers 20 residues. Germline V gene lookup returns CDR1 MDHEN and CDR2 SYDVKM. The rearrangement links TRBV28 to TRBJ2-3; 13 bases agree with TRBD2. The end of the DNA is better explained by TRBJ2-5, so the J call may be wrong. This TCR came from a male donor with esophageal squamous cell carcinoma. Sequenced material: esophageal tumor tissue. In DNA form, the CDR3 reads TGTGCCAGCAGTTCCCCCTTCCCCGGACTAGCGGGGGAATTCCAAGAGACCCAGTACTTC. It is translated as CASSSPFPGLAGEFQETQYF.